The T cell receptor (beta chain) under discussion was sequenced for a study of blood T cell repertoires in COVID-19. The overall study: T cells, B-cell-depleted T cells, or PBMCs supplied cDNA or gDNA.

CDR1 and CDR2 (germline): LGHDT, YNNKEL (reference sequence). V was clipped by 5 bases and J by 3 bases; unmatched bases: 12. The CDR3 extends over 19 amino acids. Here immunoSEQ multiplex PCR was the method, and the copy in TCRdb shows in-frame clones only, minus some. The repertoire consists of approximately 200,000 clones, with about 80% occurring once and the leading ten covering about 2.9%. The TCR originated in a woman in her twenties or thirties who had recovered from COVID-19. Material: peripheral blood. V gene TRBV3-1 (or the pseudogene TRBV3-2) combines with J gene TRBJ2-1, with 14 bases that match TRBD2. The DNA of the CDR3 is TGTGCCAGCAGCTACCGACTAGCGGGAGGGACCCTTCACTACAATGAGCAGTTCTTC. It is translated as CASSYRLAGGTLHYNEQFF.